The rows below give T cell receptor beta chains drawn from one sample of a study of blood T cells in healthy people across ages. Using its own MiXCR run on the 5' RACE reads, TCRdb lists one record per CDR3 protein. The sample contains some 1.1 million distinct CDR3 sequences, more than 30% of which appear only once. The material sequenced was blood. These TCRs come from a man aged 18 to 29 in good health. CDR3s include the opening cysteine and the closing phenylalanine or tryptophan. A D gene is named only where the DNA matches it firmly. Only some rows state a clone size, as once, few, many or a class for expanded clones.

d_gene	v_gene	abundance	j_gene	CDR3aa	CDR3nt
-	TRBV10-2	-	TRBJ1-2	CASSESGQYGYTF	TGCGCCAGCAGTGAGTCCGGACAGTATGGCTACACCTTC
TRBD1	TRBV20-1	-	TRBJ1-6	CSARDPRGYDPPLHF	TGCAGTGCTAGAGATCCCAGGGGGTATGATCCACCCCTCCACTTT
-	TRBV3-1	-	TRBJ1-6	CASSQITGSPLHF	TGTGCCAGCAGCCAAATTACAGGGTCGCCCCTCCACTTT
-	TRBV4-1	-	TRBJ1-1	CASSQVGQASEAFF	TGCGCCAGCAGCCAAGTTGGACAAGCTTCTGAAGCTTTCTTT
-	TRBV29-1	-	TRBJ2-5	CSVDLSGYGETQYF	TGCAGCGTTGATTTGTCCGGGTATGGAGAGACCCAGTACTTC
TRBD1	TRBV12-3/TRBV12-4	-	TRBJ1-1	CASSLGDRGSLNTEAFF	TGTGCCAGCAGTTTAGGGGACAGGGGCAGCCTGAACACTGAAGCTTTCTTT
-	TRBV5-6	few	TRBJ2-7	CASSLYTGSYEQYF	TGTGCCAGCAGCTTGTACACGGGCTCCTACGAGCAGTACTTC
-	TRBV4-1	few	TRBJ2-3	CASSQEASTDTQYF	TGCGCCAGCAGCCAAGAGGCCAGCACAGATACGCAGTATTTT
-	TRBV20-1	few	TRBJ2-3	CSARDRGRGSTQYF	TGCAGTGCTAGAGATCGTGGCAGAGGCAGCACGCAGTATTTT
-	TRBV20-1	many	TRBJ1-2	CSAQTRGPNYGYTF	TGCAGTGCTCAAACGCGGGGACCTAACTATGGCTACACCTTC
-	TRBV20-1	-	TRBJ1-1	CSALRGSGNTEAFF	TGCAGTGCCTTACGGGGTTCGGGGAACACTGAAGCTTTCTTT
-	TRBV20-1	-	TRBJ1-4	CSLLGEKLFF	TGCAGTCTATTGGGTGAGAAACTGTTTTTT
TRBD1	TRBV6-6	once	TRBJ1-2	CAGRRSLGGNYGYTF	TGTGCCGGCAGAAGGTCTTTAGGGGGCAACTATGGCTACACCTTC
TRBD2	TRBV6-5	few	TRBJ2-2	CASSYSEAGRNTGELFF	TGTGCCAGCAGTTACTCGGAAGCGGGGAGAAACACCGGGGAGCTGTTTTTT
TRBD1	TRBV5-1	-	TRBJ2-5	CASRRDSSQETQYF	TGCGCCAGCAGACGGGACAGCTCTCAAGAGACCCAGTACTTC
-	TRBV9	-	TRBJ1-4	CASSGGPPNNEKLFF	TGTGCCAGCAGCGGTGGACCGCCGAATAATGAAAAACTGTTTTTT
TRBD1	TRBV7-3	-	TRBJ2-1	CASSLTLKGANEQFF	TGTGCCAGCAGCTTAACTTTAAAGGGGGCCAATGAGCAGTTCTTC
TRBD1	TRBV20-1	-	TRBJ2-4	CSASKGGSKNIQYF	TGCAGTGCTAGCAAAGGGGGCTCCAAAAACATTCAGTACTTC
-	TRBV20-1	many	TRBJ2-4	CSARDGSLAKNIQYF	TGCAGTGCTAGAGATGGTAGTCTAGCCAAAAACATTCAGTACTTC
-	TRBV20-1	few	TRBJ1-2	CSAVPGDLYGYTF	TGCAGTGCCGTCCCAGGGGATCTCTATGGCTACACCTTC
-	TRBV28	-	TRBJ1-1	CASNGGNAEAFF	TGTGCCAGCAATGGAGGTAACGCTGAAGCTTTCTTT
TRBD1	TRBV5-1	-	TRBJ1-2	CASSLGYVSRDRNDYGYTF	TGCGCCAGCAGCCTGGGGTATGTTAGCCGGGACAGGAACGACTATGGCTACACCTTC
TRBD1	TRBV20-1	once	TRBJ1-5	CSANRGLGQPQHF	TGCAGTGCTAACAGGGGGCTGGGTCAGCCCCAGCATTTT
-	TRBV10-3	-	TRBJ1-2	CAISGRHNYGYTF	TGTGCCATCAGTGGACGGCACAACTATGGCTACACCTTC
-	TRBV6-5	few	TRBJ2-2	CASSYLQTANTGELFF	TGTGCCAGCAGTTACTTACAGACGGCGAACACCGGGGAGCTGTTTTTT
TRBD1	TRBV4-3	-	TRBJ1-4	CASSHLSGTANEKLFF	TGCGCCAGCAGCCACCTATCCGGGACAGCTAATGAAAAACTGTTTTTT
-	TRBV4-1	few	TRBJ2-1	CASSPAQGEYNEQFF	TGCGCCAGCAGCCCCGCCCAGGGCGAGTACAATGAGCAGTTCTTC
-	TRBV6-6	-	TRBJ1-6	CASSYSQGNSPPHF	TGTGCCAGCAGTTACTCGCAGGGCAACTCACCCCCCCACTTT
TRBD1	TRBV4-1	-	TRBJ2-1	CASSQAGQYNEQFF	TGCGCCAGCAGCCAAGCGGGACAGTACAATGAGCAGTTCTTC
TRBD1	TRBV27	-	TRBJ1-5	CAGSSRDSNQPQHF	TGTGCCGGCAGTTCCCGGGACAGTAATCAGCCCCAGCATTTT
TRBD2	TRBV6-2/TRBV6-3	-	TRBJ2-3	CASSYSTTGLAGSLVDTQYF	TGTGCCAGCAGTTACTCGACTACGGGACTAGCGGGGTCATTAGTAGATACGCAGTATTTT
-	TRBV20-1	-	TRBJ2-3	CSASGQYF	TGCAGTGCTAGCGGGCAGTATTTT
TRBD1	TRBV20-1	-	TRBJ2-3	CSARETGRDTQYF	TGCAGTGCTAGAGAGACAGGGAGAGATACGCAGTATTTT
-	TRBV20-1	few	TRBJ1-1	CSARDIQLKIRGTEAFF	TGCAGTGCTAGAGATATTCAACTAAAAATCAGGGGCACTGAAGCTTTCTTT
-	TRBV20-1	few	TRBJ2-3	CSARGTGDTQYF	TGCAGTGCCAGAGGGACGGGGGATACGCAGTATTTT
-	TRBV5-1	-	TRBJ1-4	CASSSRGPSEKLFF	TGCGCCAGCAGCTCCAGGGGTCCCAGTGAAAAACTGTTTTTT
-	TRBV3-1	-	TRBJ2-7	CASSQEHYSYEQYF	TGTGCCAGCAGCCAAGAGCACTATTCTTACGAGCAGTACTTC
-	TRBV10-3	-	TRBJ2-1	CAISEPYNEQFF	TGTGCCATCAGTGAGCCCTACAATGAGCAGTTCTTC
-	TRBV7-2	-	TRBJ2-1	CASSLVKHEQFF	TGTGCCAGCAGCTTAGTAAAACATGAGCAGTTCTTC
-	TRBV6-1	-	TRBJ2-7	CASSEAGGDEQYF	TGTGCCAGCAGTGAAGCTGGGGGAGACGAGCAGTACTTC
-	TRBV27	few	TRBJ1-1	CASSRKTGRNTEAFF	TGTGCCAGCAGTAGAAAGACAGGCCGGAACACTGAAGCTTTCTTT
-	TRBV7-2	-	TRBJ2-7	CASSLLASYEQYF	TGTGCCAGCAGCTTACTAGCGAGCTACGAGCAGTACTTC
TRBD2	TRBV5-1	-	TRBJ2-5	CASSLGLAGIQETQYF	TGCGCCAGCAGCTTGGGACTAGCGGGCATCCAAGAGACCCAGTACTTC
-	TRBV25-1	-	TRBJ2-2	CASSPSGRGRTGELFF	TGTGCCAGCAGTCCCTCAGGAAGGGGCCGAACCGGGGAGCTGTTTTTT
TRBD1	TRBV12-3/TRBV12-4	-	TRBJ1-2	CGSSNDRVFGYTF	TGTGGCAGCAGTAACGACAGGGTCTTTGGCTACACCTTC
-	TRBV7-2	many	TRBJ2-5	CASSYKETQYF	TGTGCCAGCAGCTATAAAGAGACCCAGTACTTC
-	TRBV4-2	few	TRBJ1-2	CASSQGIRGYTF	TGTGCCAGCAGCCAAGGGATTCGCGGCTACACCTTC
TRBD1	TRBV10-3	few	TRBJ1-4	CAISDSDRGGEKLFF	TGTGCCATCAGTGATTCCGACAGGGGAGGTGAAAAACTGTTTTTT
TRBD1	TRBV19	-	TRBJ2-2	CASSPRDRGRITGELFF	TGTGCCAGTAGCCCCCGGGACAGGGGGCGCATCACCGGGGAGCTGTTTTTT
-	TRBV28	-	TRBJ1-5	CASSLHSKPGPQHF	TGTGCCAGCAGTTTACACTCGAAACCCGGGCCCCAGCATTTT
-	TRBV6-6	-	TRBJ1-1	CASSRLDLNTEAFF	TGTGCCAGCAGCCGTCTCGACTTGAACACTGAAGCTTTCTTT